Listed here are 23 T cell receptor beta chains from one sample, sequenced in a study of T cell changes during pregnancy in multiple sclerosis (dated by TCRdb to between 2018 and 2021). Library method: the immunoSEQ multiplex PCR assay. The clones in this table, taken by TCRdb from immuneACCESS, are in-frame only. Not every clone is retained; where verified, under half of the shortfall comes from an unresolved V gene, and the cause of the rest is unknown. The sample table holds more than 50,000 clones, of which around 94% were seen once. Under 3% of the sample goes to the ten largest clones. The source material was CD8+ T cells from peripheral blood mononuclear cells, sampled after pregnancy. The receptors originated from a female donor with multiple sclerosis, enrolled in a pregnancy study.

The V and J genes are TRBV5-1 and TRBJ2-7, with 8 bases lining up with TRBD1. The CDR3 has 15 amino acids. Germline V CDR1 and CDR2: SGHRS, YFSETQ. J lost 1 base, V lost 3 bases, and 6 bases had no gene match. The CDR3 DNA follows: TGCGCCAGCAGCTCGGGGACAGGACGTTCCTACGAGCAGTACTTC. Protein sequence: CASSSGTGRSYEQYF.

The rearrangement uses TRBV5-8 and TRBJ2-5, with unresolved D. V lost 4 bases and J lost 1, with 14 bases in between. CDR3 size: 15 residues. The V gene's germline CDR1 is SGHTS and CDR2 YDEGEE. CDR3 DNA: TGTGCCAGCAGCCCGGGTCCCGGATTCCAAGAGACCCAGTACTTC. Residues: CASSPGPGFQETQYF. The full variable domain, rest sourced from reference TRBV5-8 and TRBJ2-5, is EAGVTQSPTHLIKTRGQQATLRCSPISGHTSVYWYQQALGLGLQFLLWYDEGEERNRGNFPPRFSGRQFPNYSSELNVNALELEDSALYLCASSPGPGFQETQYFGPGTRLLVL.

This chain connects TRBV5-1 to TRBJ2-1, with D unresolved. The V end was cut by 0 bases, the J end by 10 bases, with 8 bases between. There are 12 residues in the CDR3. Looked up from germline, CDR1 is SGHRS and CDR2 is YFSETQ. The CDR3 region has the DNA TGCGCCAGCAGCTTGGGTGGGCTAGAGCAGTTCTTC. Its translation is CASSLGGLEQFF.

The genes are TRBV7-8 and TRBJ1-2; weak D call: TRBD1 (6 bases). The length of the CDR3 is 14 residues. The V end was cut by 5 bases, the J end by 4 bases, with 14 bases between. The germline CDR1 and CDR2 sequences are SGHVS and FQNEAQ. The CDR3 spells CASSRGQQAYGYTF. CDR3 DNA sequence: TGTGCCAGCAGCCGAGGACAGCAGGCCTATGGCTACACCTTC.

The chain combines TRBV7-9 with TRBJ2-1; TRBD2 aligns across 8 bases. The CDR3 extends over 14 amino acids. Germline-derived CDR1 and CDR2 are SEHNR and FQNEAQ (reference sequence). V dropped 3 bases and J dropped 6; count of bases not matched to a gene: 4. This CDR3 reads CASSFSGTPNEQFF. In DNA, the CDR3 is TGTGCCAGCAGCTTTAGCGGGACGCCCAATGAGCAGTTCTTC.

The chain is built from TRBV28 and TRBJ2-4; 8 bases match TRBD1. The germline gives CDR1 MDHEN, CDR2 SYDVKM. V gave up 5 bases and J gave up 1 base; unmatched junction bases: 4. The CDR3 covers 15 residues. CDR3 in amino acids: CASSIRQGAKNIQYF. CDR3 nucleotides: TGTGCCAGCAGTATAAGACAGGGGGCCAAAAACATTCAGTACTTC.

This chain uses TRBV5-4 with TRBJ2-1; perhaps TRBD1 as D (6 bases). The V and J ends lost 3 bases and 1 base respectively, with 14 bases between them. The CDR3 has 16 amino acids. The V gene's germline CDR1 is SGHNT and CDR2 YYREEE (reference sequence). The CDR3 DNA is TGTGCCAGCAGCTGGACAGTGCCAGGGTCCTACAATGAGCAGTTCTTC. This sequence encodes CASSWTVPGSYNEQFF.

This sequence joins TRBV7-8 and TRBJ1-5, with D possibly TRBD1 on 6 matching bases. Between the trimmed V and J ends, which lost 2 bases and 4 bases, there was a span of 15 bases. The CDR3 has 16 residues. In germline, CDR1 is SGHVS, CDR2 FQNEAQ. The CDR3 sequence: CASSLSLGQGNQPQHF. The CDR3 DNA reads TGTGCCAGCAGCTTATCTCTGGGGCAGGGGAATCAGCCCCAGCATTTT.

The V and J genes are TRBV7-8 and TRBJ1-2, with TRBD1 as a possible D gene (5 bases). The germline V gene has CDR1 SGHVS and CDR2 FQNEAQ. The CDR3 is 14 residues long. Trimming removed 5 bases at V and 7 bases at J, with 17 bases between. The CDR3 sequence is CASSDTGGMGGYTF. CDR3 bases: TGTGCCAGCAGCGATACCGGGGGGATGGGTGGCTACACCTTC.

The chain has TRBV6-1 and TRBJ2-1, with 8 bases fitting TRBD1. The V and J ends lost 10 bases and 4 bases, in that order; junction bases with no gene match: 6. Germline V gene sequence: CDR1 MNHNS, CDR2 SASEGT. The CDR3 runs to 13 residues. The chain's CDR3 is CATGQGEYNEQFF. CDR3 DNA sequence: TGTGCCACCGGACAGGGAGAATACAATGAGCAGTTCTTC.

The CDR3 sequence is CASSERVHYGYTF. CDR3 nucleotide sequence: TGTGCCAGCAGTGAACGGGTCCACTATGGCTACACCTTC. The chain couples TRBV6-1 to TRBJ1-2; no reliable D call. Trimming removed 2 bases at V and 3 bases at J, with 7 bases between. The CDR3 is 13 residues long. Germline CDR1 is MNHNS and CDR2 is SASEGT.

The chain combines TRBV13 with TRBJ2-4; D call uncertain. Germline V gene sequence: CDR1 PRHDT, CDR2 FYEKMQ (reference sequence). V dropped 0 bases and J dropped 0 bases, with 3 bases sitting between them. The CDR3 spans 14 residues. DNA of the CDR3: TGTGCCAGCAGCTTAGGACTAGCCAAAAACATTCAGTACTTC. Protein product: CASSLGLAKNIQYF.

The V gene is TRBV5-1, the J gene TRBJ2-3, with 12 bases matching TRBD2. CDR3 length: 16 residues. Trimming at V came to 0 bases and at J to 6 bases, leaving 5 bases not matched to a gene. Germline V CDR1 and CDR2: SGHRS, YFSETQ. Here the CDR3 DNA reads TGCGCCAGCAGCTTGGCTGGACTAGCGGGACCCGATACGCAGTATTTT. This gives the protein CASSLAGLAGPDTQYF.

This chain connects TRBV9 to TRBJ1-2; the D gene is possibly TRBD1 (5 bases). The CDR3 is 15 amino acids. V dropped 0 bases and J dropped 6 bases, with 15 bases sitting between them. Germline CDR1 is SGDLS and CDR2 is YYNGEE. CDR3 in DNA: TGTGCCAGCAGCGTAGTAGGGGCATCTATCGATGGCTACACCTTC. Encoded protein: CASSVVGASIDGYTF. Full variable domain (remainder filled in from reference TRBV9 and TRBJ1-2): DSGVTQTPKHLITATGQRVTLRCSPRSGDLSVYWYQQSLDQGLQFLIQYYNGEERAKGNILERFSAQQFPDLHSELNLSSLELGDSALYFCASSVVGASIDGYTFGSGTRLTVV.

The chain carries TRBV9 and TRBJ2-1, with TRBD2 matching over 12 bases. The CDR3 covers 15 residues. Looked up from germline, CDR1 is SGDLS and CDR2 is YYNGEE. The J segment lost 8 bases and the V segment lost 3 bases, leaving 6 bases of the junction unmatched. The CDR3 protein is CASSARTSGAYEQFF. The CDR3 DNA reads TGTGCCAGCAGCGCCCGGACTAGCGGGGCCTATGAGCAGTTCTTC. Full variable domain (remainder filled in from reference TRBV9 and TRBJ2-1): DSGVTQTPKHLITATGQRVTLRCSPRSGDLSVYWYQQSLDQGLQFLIQYYNGEERAKGNILERFSAQQFPDLHSELNLSSLELGDSALYFCASSARTSGAYEQFFGPGTRLTVL.

This clone was detected once. V is TRBV5-1 and J is TRBJ2-5; 7 bases are shared with TRBD2. The J segment lost 0 bases and the V segment lost 4 bases, leaving 18 bases of the junction unmatched. Germline values: CDR1 SGHRS, CDR2 YFSETQ. This CDR3 is 19 amino acids long. The CDR3 sequence: CASSLGKTGGPLYQETQYF. The CDR3 DNA reads TGCGCCAGCAGCCTGGGGAAGACGGGGGGACCGTTGTACCAAGAGACCCAGTACTTC.

This rearrangement joins TRBV19 to TRBJ1-1, with D possibly matching TRBD1 (6 bases). Trimming removed 3 bases from V and 4 bases from J, with 12 bases in between. Germline CDR1 is LNHDA and CDR2 is SQIVND (reference sequence). The CDR3 sequence is 14 residues long. CDR3: CASSMVRGSTEAFF. Written as DNA, the CDR3 is TGTGCCAGTAGTATGGTCAGGGGCTCCACTGAAGCTTTCTTT.

V usage is TRBV5-1 and J usage is TRBJ1-3; a possible D gene is TRBD1 (5 bases). The CDR3 loop spans 12 amino acids. Germline V gives CDR1 SGHRS, CDR2 YFSETQ. Trimming pared 0 bases from V and 15 bases from J, leaving 13 bases between. The CDR3 reads CASSLGSGTSYF. The CDR3 DNA reads TGCGCCAGCAGCTTGGGATCCGGGACTTCATATTTT.

This sequence joins TRBV25-1 and TRBJ2-3, with D maybe TRBD2 (6 bases). Germline lookup yields CDR1 MGHDK and CDR2 SYGVNS. The V gene lost 2 bases and the J gene lost 1 base, with 10 bases spanning the gap. This CDR3 is built from 15 residues. Here the CDR3 reads CASSERESGTDTQYF. CDR3 coding DNA: TGTGCCAGCAGTGAACGGGAGAGCGGCACAGATACGCAGTATTTT.

The V and J genes are TRBV5-1 and TRBJ2-1; D is uncertain. The V end lost 6 bases, the J end lost 9 bases, and 16 bases lay between the germline ends. The CDR3 has 13 amino acids. The germline V gene has CDR1 SGHRS and CDR2 YFSETQ. Here the CDR3 reads CASTRGGLGEQFF. CDR3 nucleotide sequence: TGCGCCAGCACTAGAGGTGGCTTGGGTGAGCAGTTCTTC.

In this sample, this clone turned up once. The chain links TRBV6-1 to TRBJ1-1; D is perhaps TRBD1 (5 bases). Per germline, CDR1 MNHNS and CDR2 SASEGT. CDR3 size: 15 residues. Trimming removed 3 bases at V and 3 bases at J, with 14 bases between. DNA for the CDR3: TGTGCCAGCAGTGACGAATCAGGGTGGCACACTGAAGCTTTCTTT. Its protein is CASSDESGWHTEAFF.

The chain uses TRBV28 and TRBJ2-7, with TRBD2 matching over 8 bases. There are 15 residues in the CDR3. J was trimmed by 3 bases and V by 2 bases; bases with no gene match: 6. Germline lookup yields CDR1 MDHEN and CDR2 SYDVKM. The CDR3 region is CASSLLPGLGYEQYF. DNA for the CDR3: TGTGCCAGCAGTTTACTCCCGGGACTAGGCTACGAGCAGTACTTC.

The V call is TRBV10-3, the J call TRBJ2-6; 8 bases agree with TRBD1. Germline loops: CDR1 ENHRY, CDR2 SYGVKD. J was trimmed by 2 bases and V by 2 bases; bases with no gene match: 11. There are 19 residues in the CDR3. CDR3 protein: CAISEARGLLPPGANVLTF. CDR3 in DNA: TGTGCCATCAGTGAGGCCAGGGGGCTCTTACCCCCTGGGGCCAACGTCCTGACTTTC.